These 9 T cell receptor beta chains were all obtained from the same sample, sequenced in a study of blood T cell repertoires in COVID-19. Using immunoSEQ multiplex PCR, the repertoire was profiled, and TCRdb retains in-frame clones only, with some absent. This table holds tens of thousands of clones, 82% found once. Sequencing input: peripheral blood. These receptors all come from an older woman with acute or convalescent COVID-19.

This chain connects TRBV11-3 to TRBJ2-7; the D gene is possibly TRBD2 (5 bases). The V gene's germline CDR1 is SGHNT and CDR2 YENEEA. This CDR3 comprises 13 residues. The V gene lost 5 bases and the J gene lost 0 bases, with 8 bases spanning the gap. Here the CDR3 DNA reads TGTGCCAGCAGCGAGGGAGTCTCCTACGAGCAGTACTTC. This translates into CASSEGVSYEQYF.

The chain couples TRBV10-3 to TRBJ2-1; maybe TRBD1 (8 bases). Trimming pared 4 bases from V and 8 bases from J, leaving 21 bases between. The CDR3 is 16 amino acids. The germline V gene encodes CDR1 ENHRY and CDR2 SYGVKD. CDR3 in DNA: TGTGCCATCAGTGGGGGAGGGACAGGAGGTTCCGATGAGCAGTTCTTC. Protein: CAISGGGTGGSDEQFF.

The chain joins TRBV6-5 to TRBJ2-7, with D possibly matching TRBD1 (6 bases). The CDR3 runs to 13 residues. Germline loops: CDR1 MNHEY, CDR2 SVGAGI. Trimming took off 5 bases at V and 2 bases at J, with 10 bases between the two ends. CDR3 DNA: TGTGCCAGCAGTCCCACAGGGACCTACGAGCAGTACTTC. Its protein product is CASSPTGTYEQYF.

Only a few counts were recorded for this clone. The V gene is TRBV4-2, the J gene TRBJ2-3, with 16 nucleotides matching TRBD2. CDR3 length: 18 amino acids. Germline CDR1 is LGHNA and CDR2 is YNFKEQ. V shed 4 bases and J 4 bases; nucleotides not matched to a gene: 8. The CDR3: CASSPQGTSGGGSDTQYF. CDR3 sequence (DNA): TGTGCCAGCAGCCCACAAGGGACTAGCGGGGGGGGTTCAGATACGCAGTATTTT.

This sequence joins TRBV11-2 and TRBJ1-4; tentative D call: TRBD1 (5 bases). Germline V gene data show CDR1 as SGHAT and CDR2 as FQNNGV. This CDR3 is 17 amino acids long. The ends were cut back, 4 bases at V and 4 bases at J, with 19 bases in the middle. The CDR3 reads CASSSRTVGGVNEKLFF. DNA for the CDR3: TGTGCCAGCAGCTCTCGGACGGTCGGGGGGGTTAATGAAAAACTGTTTTTT.

The rearrangement links TRBV24-1 to TRBJ2-2; 9 positions match TRBD1. This CDR3 has 15 amino acids. Per the germline V gene, CDR1 is KGHDR and CDR2 is SFDVKD. Losses at the gene ends were 7 bases for V and 4 bases for J; bases not matched to a gene: 6. CDR3 in amino acids: CATSSGTGFTGELFF. CDR3 in DNA: TGTGCCACCAGCTCCGGGACAGGGTTCACCGGGGAGCTGTTTTTT.

The rearrangement uses TRBV15 and TRBJ2-6; tentative D call: TRBD2 (5 bases). The V gene lost 3 bases and the J gene lost 0 bases, with 12 bases spanning the gap. Germline assignment: CDR1 LNHNV and CDR2 YYDKDF (reference sequence). This CDR3 has 17 amino acids. CDR3 residues: CATSRPEGFSGANVLTF. The CDR3 nucleotides are TGTGCCACCAGCAGGCCCGAGGGTTTCTCTGGGGCCAACGTCCTGACTTTC.

The gene calls are TRBV3-1 (or the pseudogene TRBV3-2) and TRBJ2-7; 12 bases are a match to TRBD1. CDR3 length: 18 residues. J gave up 5 bases and V 2 bases, and 13 bases lay outside the gene matches. Germline V gene lookup returns CDR1 LGHDT and CDR2 YNNKEL (reference sequence). CDR3 sequence: CASSQRSYQGQGAHEQYF. As DNA, the CDR3 is TGTGCCAGCAGCCAACGGTCATATCAGGGACAGGGGGCACACGAGCAGTACTTC.

This clone was seen just once. The chain links TRBV19 to TRBJ1-3; D perhaps matches TRBD1 (6 bases). This CDR3 region has 18 residues. The V gene's germline CDR1 is LNHDA and CDR2 SQIVND (reference sequence). Deletions cut 5 bases from V and 2 bases from J, with 22 bases between. Here the CDR3 reads CASSSAGVRQDPGNTIYF. The CDR3 region has the DNA TGTGCCAGTAGTTCGGCAGGGGTTAGACAGGATCCTGGAAACACCATATATTTT.